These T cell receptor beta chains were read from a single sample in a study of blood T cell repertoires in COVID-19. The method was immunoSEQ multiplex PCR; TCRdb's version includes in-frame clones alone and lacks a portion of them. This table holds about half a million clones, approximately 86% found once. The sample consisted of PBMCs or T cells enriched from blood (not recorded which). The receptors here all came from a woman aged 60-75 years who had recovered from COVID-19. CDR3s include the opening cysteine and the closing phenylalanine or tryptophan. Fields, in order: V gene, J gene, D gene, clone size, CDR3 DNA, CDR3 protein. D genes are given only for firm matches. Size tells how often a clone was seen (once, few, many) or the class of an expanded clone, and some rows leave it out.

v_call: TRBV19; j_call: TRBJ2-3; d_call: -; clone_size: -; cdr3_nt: TGTGCCAGTAGTAACCTCAGGGACTCCTTAGGTACGCAGTATTTT; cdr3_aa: CASSNLRDSLGTQYF
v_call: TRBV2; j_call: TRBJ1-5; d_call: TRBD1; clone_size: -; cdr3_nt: TGTGCCAGCAGGGGAACAGGGGGAAATGATCAGCCCCAGCATTTT; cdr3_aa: CASRGTGGNDQPQHF
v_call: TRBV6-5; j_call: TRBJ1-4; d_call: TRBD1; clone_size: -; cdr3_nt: TGTGCCAGCAGTTACCGCCGGACAGGGCCTAATGAAAAACTGTTTTTT; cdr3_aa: CASSYRRTGPNEKLFF
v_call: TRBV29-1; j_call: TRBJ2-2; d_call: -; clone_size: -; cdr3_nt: TGCAGCGTTGAAGGGTTAGGGGGAACCGGGGAGCTGTTTTTT; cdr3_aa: CSVEGLGGTGELFF
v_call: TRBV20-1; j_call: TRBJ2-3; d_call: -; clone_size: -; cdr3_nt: TGCAGTGCTAGTTACTCGACGGGGTTCACAGATACGCAGTATTTT; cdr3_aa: CSASYSTGFTDTQYF
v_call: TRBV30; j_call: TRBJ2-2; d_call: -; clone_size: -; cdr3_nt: TGTGCCTGTCCCCGGGGTGGGGGCCGTAACACCGGGGAGCTGTTTTTT; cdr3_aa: CACPRGGGRNTGELFF
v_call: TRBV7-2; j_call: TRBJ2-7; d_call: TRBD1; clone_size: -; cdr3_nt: TGTGCCAGCAGTGTTCAGACAGGGGCCTACGAGCAGTACTTC; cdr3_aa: CASSVQTGAYEQYF
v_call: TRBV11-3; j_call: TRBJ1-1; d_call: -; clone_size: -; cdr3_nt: TGTGCCAGCAGCTGGAGGAGGGTAGGGGCCACTGAAGCTTTCTTT; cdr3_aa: CASSWRRVGATEAFF
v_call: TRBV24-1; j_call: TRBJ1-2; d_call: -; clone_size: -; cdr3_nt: TGTGCCACCAGTGATTACAAGGGGCTAGGCTACACCTTC; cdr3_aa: CATSDYKGLGYTF
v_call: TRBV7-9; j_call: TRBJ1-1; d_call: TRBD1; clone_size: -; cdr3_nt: TGTGCCAGCAGCGGACCGGGACAGCCGAACACTGAAGCTTTCTTT; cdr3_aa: CASSGPGQPNTEAFF
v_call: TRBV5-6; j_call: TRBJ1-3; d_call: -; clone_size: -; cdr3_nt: TGTGCCAGCAGCCCCCGAGGCTTGCTCTCTGGAAACACCATATATTTT; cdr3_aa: CASSPRGLLSGNTIYF
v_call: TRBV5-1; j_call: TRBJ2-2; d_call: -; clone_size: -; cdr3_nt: TGCGCCAGCAGCTTGGAGGGAGGTCTGGGGACCGGGGAGCTGTTTTTT; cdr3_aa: CASSLEGGLGTGELFF
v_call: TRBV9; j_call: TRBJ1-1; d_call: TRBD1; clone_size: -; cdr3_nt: TGTGCCAGCAGCGTAGCAGACAGGGGGCTTGGTGAAGCTTTCTTT; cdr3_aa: CASSVADRGLGEAFF
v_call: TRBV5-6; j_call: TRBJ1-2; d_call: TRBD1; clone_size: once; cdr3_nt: TGTGCCAGCACCCTTGGTGGGACAGGGCTTTATGGCTACACCTTC; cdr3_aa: CASTLGGTGLYGYTF
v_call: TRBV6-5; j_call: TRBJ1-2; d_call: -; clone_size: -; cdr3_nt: TGTGCCAGCAGTCCCCAGGACTATGGCTACACCTTC; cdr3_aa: CASSPQDYGYTF
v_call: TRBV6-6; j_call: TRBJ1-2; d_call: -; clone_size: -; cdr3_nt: TGTGCCAGCAGTTATCAGGGGAGGGGTGGCTACACCTTC; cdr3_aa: CASSYQGRGGYTF
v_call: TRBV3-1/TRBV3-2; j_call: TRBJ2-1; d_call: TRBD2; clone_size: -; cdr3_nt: TGTGCCAGCAGCCAGGGGACTAGCGCACTCAATGAGCAGTTCTTC; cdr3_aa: CASSQGTSALNEQFF
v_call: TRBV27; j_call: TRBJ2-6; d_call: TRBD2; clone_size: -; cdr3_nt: TGTGCCAGCAGTTTCATAGGACTAGGTCTCTCTGGGGCCAACGTCCTGACTTTC; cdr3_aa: CASSFIGLGLSGANVLTF
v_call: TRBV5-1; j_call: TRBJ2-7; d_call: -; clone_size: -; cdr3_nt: TGCGCCAGCAGCTTGAACAACTACGAGCAGTACTTC; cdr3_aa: CASSLNNYEQYF
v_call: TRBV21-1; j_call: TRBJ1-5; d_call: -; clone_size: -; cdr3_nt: TGTGCCAGCAGCAACGACCAGAGCGGCAATCAGCCCCAGCATTTT; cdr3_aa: CASSNDQSGNQPQHF
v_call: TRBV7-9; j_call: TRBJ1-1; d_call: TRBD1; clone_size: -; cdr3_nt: TGTGCCAGCAAGTGGAGACAAAGGGGACAGGAGGACACTGAAGCTTTCTTT; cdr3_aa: CASKWRQRGQEDTEAFF
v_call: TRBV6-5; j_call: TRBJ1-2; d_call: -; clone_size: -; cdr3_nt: TGTGCCAGCAGCCCGGGACTGATGTATGGCTACACCTTC; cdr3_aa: CASSPGLMYGYTF
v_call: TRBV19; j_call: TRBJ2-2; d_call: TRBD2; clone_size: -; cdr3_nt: TGTGCCAGTACCCCTGGGACTAGAAGAACCGGGGAGCTGTTTTTT; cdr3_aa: CASTPGTRRTGELFF
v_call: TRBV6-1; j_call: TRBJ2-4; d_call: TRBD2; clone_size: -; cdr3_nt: TGTGCCAGCAGTGATAGCGGGGGGTGGAACATTCAGTACTTC; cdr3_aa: CASSDSGGWNIQYF
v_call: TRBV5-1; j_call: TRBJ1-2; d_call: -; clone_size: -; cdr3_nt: TGCGCCAGCACCCCGGAGGGGTTCGGAGGCTACACCTTC; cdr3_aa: CASTPEGFGGYTF
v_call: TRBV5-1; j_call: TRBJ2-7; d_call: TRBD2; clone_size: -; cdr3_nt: TGCGCCAGCAGCCCGAGCGGGCAGGGAGGGGTCTACGAGCAGTACTTC; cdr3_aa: CASSPSGQGGVYEQYF
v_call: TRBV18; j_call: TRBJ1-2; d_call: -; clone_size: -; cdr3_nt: TGTGCCAGCTCACCCCTCTCGGACACCGGCTACACCTTC; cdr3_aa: CASSPLSDTGYTF
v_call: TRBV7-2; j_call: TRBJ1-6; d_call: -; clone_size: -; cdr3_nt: TGTGCCAGCAGCTTAGCGAGCTCCTATAATTCACCCCTCCACTTT; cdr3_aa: CASSLASSYNSPLHF
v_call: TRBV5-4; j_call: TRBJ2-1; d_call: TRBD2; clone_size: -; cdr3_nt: TGTGCCAGCAGCTTGGACCCCGGGGGGGCCTGGGAGCAGTTCTTC; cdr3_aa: CASSLDPGGAWEQFF
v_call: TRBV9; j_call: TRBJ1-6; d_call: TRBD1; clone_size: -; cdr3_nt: TGTGCCAGCAGCGTAGACGACAGGGGAAGGTCACCCCTCCACTTT; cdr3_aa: CASSVDDRGRSPLHF
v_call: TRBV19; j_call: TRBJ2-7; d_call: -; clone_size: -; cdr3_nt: TGTGCCAGTAGTCCCACGGGTCGCAAAGCGGGTAGCTCCTACGAGCAGTACTTC; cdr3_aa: CASSPTGRKAGSSYEQYF
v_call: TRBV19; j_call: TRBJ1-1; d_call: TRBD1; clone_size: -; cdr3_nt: TGTGCCAGTAGGACAGGGTACGGGAACACTGAAGCTTTCTTT; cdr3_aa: CASRTGYGNTEAFF
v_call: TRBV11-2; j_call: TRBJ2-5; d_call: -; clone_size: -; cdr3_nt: TGTGCCAGCAGCTTAGATAGGGCCAGGGGGAGGGAGACCCAGTACTTC; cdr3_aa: CASSLDRARGRETQYF
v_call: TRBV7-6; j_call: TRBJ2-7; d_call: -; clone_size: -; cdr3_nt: TGTGCCAGCAGCCGAGGGGGGGCTAGACTCCCCAACGAGCAGTACTTC; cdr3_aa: CASSRGGARLPNEQYF
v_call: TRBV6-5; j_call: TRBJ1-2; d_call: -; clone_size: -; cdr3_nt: TGTGCCAGCAGCCTGGGGGGGATTCCATATGGCTACACCTTC; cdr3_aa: CASSLGGIPYGYTF
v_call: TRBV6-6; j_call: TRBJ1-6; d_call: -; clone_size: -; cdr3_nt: TGTGCCAGCAGTTCTGGGGCCTATTCACCCCTCCACTTT; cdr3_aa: CASSSGAYSPLHF
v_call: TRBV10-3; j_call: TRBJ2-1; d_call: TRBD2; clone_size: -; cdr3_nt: TGTGCCATCAGTGATCGGTCGCGGGGGGCCGACAATGAGCAGTTCTTC; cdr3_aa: CAISDRSRGADNEQFF
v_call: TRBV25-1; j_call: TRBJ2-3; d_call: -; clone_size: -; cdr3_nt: TGTGCCACCAAAAGCTCTTGGACAGACTCAGATACGCAGTATTTT; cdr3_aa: CATKSSWTDSDTQYF
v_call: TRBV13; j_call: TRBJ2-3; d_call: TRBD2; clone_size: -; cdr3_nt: TGTGCCAGCAGCTCCCCTGGACTAGCGGGCCACCCCTCGGGTGGAGATACGCAGTATTTT; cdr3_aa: CASSSPGLAGHPSGGDTQYF
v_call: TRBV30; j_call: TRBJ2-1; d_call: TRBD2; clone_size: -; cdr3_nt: TGTGCCTGGAGTGAAAGCGGGGGGGCATTTGAGCAGTTCTTC; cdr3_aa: CAWSESGGAFEQFF
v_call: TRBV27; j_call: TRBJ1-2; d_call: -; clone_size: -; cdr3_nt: TGTGCCAGCAGTCCCCTGGGGAGGAGTGGCTACACCTTC; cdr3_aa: CASSPLGRSGYTF
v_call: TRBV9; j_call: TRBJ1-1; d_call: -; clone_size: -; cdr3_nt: TGTGCCAGCAGCCCGGGATTAAACACTGAAGCTTTCTTT; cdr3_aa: CASSPGLNTEAFF
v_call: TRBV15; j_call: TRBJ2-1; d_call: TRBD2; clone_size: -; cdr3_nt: TGTGCCACCAGCAGAGCAAGTGTGGGGGGGGACAATGAGCAGTTCTTC; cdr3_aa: CATSRASVGGDNEQFF
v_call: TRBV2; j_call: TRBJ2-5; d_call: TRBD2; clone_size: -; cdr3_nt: TGTGCCAGCAGTCTAGCGGGGGCCTCCCGAGAGACCCAGTACTTC; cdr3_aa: CASSLAGASRETQYF
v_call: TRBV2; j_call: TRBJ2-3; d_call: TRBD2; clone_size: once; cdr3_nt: TGTGCCAGCCAGCGGGGGCGCGGCACAGATACGCAGTATTTT; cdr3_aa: CASQRGRGTDTQYF
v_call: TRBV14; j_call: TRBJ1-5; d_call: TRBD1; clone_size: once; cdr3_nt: TGTGCCAGCATAACGGGACAGGAAAATAGCAATCAGCCCCAGCATTTT; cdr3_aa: CASITGQENSNQPQHF
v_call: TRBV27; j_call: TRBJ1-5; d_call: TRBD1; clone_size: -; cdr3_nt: TGTGCCAGCAGTTTATTGGGACAGGGGTCCCAGCCCCAGCATTTT; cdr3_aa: CASSLLGQGSQPQHF
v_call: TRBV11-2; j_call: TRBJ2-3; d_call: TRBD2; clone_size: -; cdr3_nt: TGTGCCAGCAGCTTAGCCGGCTTCAAGTTGGGAGGGGGCACAGATACGCAGTATTTT; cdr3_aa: CASSLAGFKLGGGTDTQYF
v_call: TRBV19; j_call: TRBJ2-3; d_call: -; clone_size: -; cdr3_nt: TGTGCCAGTAGTATACTCCGGACTGACGGCACAGATACGCAGTATTTT; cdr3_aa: CASSILRTDGTDTQYF
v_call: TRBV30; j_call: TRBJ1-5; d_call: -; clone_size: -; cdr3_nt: TGTGCCTGGAGTGAGGCGCAGGGAAGGGCCGGTCAGCCCCAGCATTTT; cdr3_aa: CAWSEAQGRAGQPQHF
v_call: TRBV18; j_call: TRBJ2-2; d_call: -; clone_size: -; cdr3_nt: TGTGCCAGCTCACCACTAACATCGTACGCGAACACCGGGGAGCTGTTTTTT; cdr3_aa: CASSPLTSYANTGELFF
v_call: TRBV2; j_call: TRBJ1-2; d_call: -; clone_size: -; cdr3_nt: TGTGCCAGCAGGCAACCGGCGGCCGTCATAGGCGGTGGCTACACCTTC; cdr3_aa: CASRQPAAVIGGGYTF